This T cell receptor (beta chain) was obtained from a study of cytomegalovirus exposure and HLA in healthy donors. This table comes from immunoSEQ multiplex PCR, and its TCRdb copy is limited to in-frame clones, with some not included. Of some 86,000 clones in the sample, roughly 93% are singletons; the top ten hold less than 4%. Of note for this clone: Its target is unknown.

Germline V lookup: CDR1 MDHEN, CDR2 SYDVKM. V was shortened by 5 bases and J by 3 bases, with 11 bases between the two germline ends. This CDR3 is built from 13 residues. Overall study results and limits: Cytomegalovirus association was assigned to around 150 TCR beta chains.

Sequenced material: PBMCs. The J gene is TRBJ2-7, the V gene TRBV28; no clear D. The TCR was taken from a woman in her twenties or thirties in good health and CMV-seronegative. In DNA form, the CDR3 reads TGTGCCAGCAGTCCCTCGACTTTCTACGAGCAGTACTTC. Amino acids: CASSPSTFYEQYF. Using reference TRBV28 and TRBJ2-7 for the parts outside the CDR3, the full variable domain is DVKVTQSSRYLVKRTGEKVFLECVQDMDHENMFWYRQDPGLGLRLIYFSYDVKMKEKGDIPEGYSVSREKKERFSLILESASTNQTSMYLCASSPSTFYEQYFGPGTRLTVT.